Reported below is one T cell receptor (beta chain). Its antigen is unidentified. With V trimmed by 3 bases and J by 5 bases, 17 bases remained unmatched. This CDR3 comprises 18 residues. Germline CDR1 SQVTM, CDR2 ANQGSEA. The sample belongs to a study of graft-versus-host responses after intestinal transplantation. Data came from immunoSEQ multiplex PCR; TCRdb stores just in-frame clones and leaves some out. The repertoire includes more than 100,000 clones, 85% to 95% of them detected once, and 2.5% to 3.5% sits in the top ten. This TCR was sampled from a human donor who received an intestinal transplant. Sequencing used unstimulated CD8+ T cells sorted from spleen or lymph node cells, obtained before intestinal transplant. The chain is built from TRBV29-1 and TRBJ2-7; 12 bases align to TRBD2. The CDR3 bases are TGCAGCGTTGATCCGGGGGCTAGCGGGAGGGCCGGGGAGAACGAGCAGTACTTC. Its translation is CSVDPGASGRAGENEQYF.